Listed below are T cell receptor beta chains from one sample, sequenced in a study of T cells in Graves' hyperthyroidism and ophthalmopathy. TCRdb passed the multiplex PCR reads through MiXCR, listing each CDR3 protein once. The repertoire includes about 590,000 distinct CDR3 sequences, 15% to 18% of them detected once, and under 8% sits in the top ten. Specimen: blood. Receptors originate from a woman in her twenties or thirties with Graves' hyperthyroidism. CDR3s include the opening cysteine and the closing phenylalanine or tryptophan. D genes are given only for firm matches. The listing skips clone size in some rows; elsewhere it reads once, few, many or a size class.

many	TRBV11-3	.	TRBJ1-1	CASSLEGGEAFF	TGTGCCAGCAGCTTAGAGGGGGGTGAAGCTTTCTTT
.	TRBV18	TRBD2	TRBJ2-1	CASSPRITASGMSYNEQFF	TGTGCCAGCTCACCACGGATTACAGCTAGCGGGATGTCCTACAATGAGCAGTTCTTC
.	TRBV4-1	.	TRBJ2-7	CASSQEVSGYEQYF	TGCGCCAGCAGCCAAGAGGTATCCGGATACGAGCAGTACTTC
.	TRBV7-8	.	TRBJ2-1	CASSKGTYNEQFF	TGTGCCAGCAGCAAAGGGACCTACAATGAGCAGTTCTTC
many	TRBV20-1	TRBD1	TRBJ2-1	CSASRGRVNEQFF	TGCAGTGCTAGCAGGGGGCGCGTCAATGAGCAGTTCTTC
.	TRBV3-1	.	TRBJ1-2	CASSQGVGANYGYTF	TGTGCCAGCAGCCAAGGCGTCGGGGCTAACTATGGCTACACCTTC
few	TRBV10-3	.	TRBJ2-3	CAISRQLADTQYF	TGTGCCATCAGTCGACAGTTAGCAGATACGCAGTATTTT
many	TRBV5-1	.	TRBJ2-2	CAQASGELFF	TGCGCCCAGGCCTCCGGGGAGCTGTTTTTT
many	TRBV7-3	.	TRBJ2-1	CASSPGSLHNEQFF	TGTGCCAGCAGTCCCGGGAGCCTCCACAATGAGCAGTTCTTC
once	TRBV7-9	TRBD1	TRBJ1-2	CASSFSDRGPDYGYTF	TGTGCCAGCAGCTTTTCTGACAGGGGGCCAGACTATGGCTACACCTTC
many	TRBV30	.	TRBJ2-1	CAWSVGPYNEQFF	TGTGCCTGGAGTGTTGGACCTTACAATGAGCAGTTCTTC
many	TRBV20-1	.	TRBJ2-1	CSARERSKPFQVNEQFF	TGCAGTGCTAGAGAGCGCAGCAAGCCTTTTCAAGTGAATGAGCAGTTCTTC
.	TRBV20-1	TRBD1	TRBJ2-3	CSAREAQGASDTQYF	TGCAGTGCTAGAGAGGCACAGGGGGCATCAGATACGCAGTATTTT
.	TRBV7-2	TRBD2	TRBJ2-7	CASSSGLGKAYEQYF	TGTGCCAGCAGTTCGGGACTAGGGAAGGCCTACGAGCAGTACTTC
.	TRBV29-1	.	TRBJ2-1	CSVEGTNEQFF	TGCAGCGTTGAAGGGACCAATGAGCAGTTCTTC
many	TRBV6-6	TRBD2	TRBJ2-7	CASSYSRDYSYEQYF	TGTGCCAGCAGTTACTCGAGGGACTACTCCTACGAGCAGTACTTC
.	TRBV19	TRBD1	TRBJ2-7	CASKNAGGDEQYF	TGTGCCAGTAAGAACGCAGGGGGAGACGAGCAGTACTTC
many	TRBV11-2	TRBD1	TRBJ1-5	CASSLTGGSNQPQHF	TGTGCCAGCAGCCTTACAGGGGGAAGCAATCAGCCCCAGCATTTT
many	TRBV11-1	.	TRBJ2-1	CASSLNRPHNEQFF	TGTGCCAGCAGCTTAAACCGACCCCACAATGAGCAGTTCTTC
many	TRBV28	.	TRBJ2-4	CASSRPRDIQYF	TGTGCCAGCAGCCGCCCCCGTGACATTCAGTACTTC
few	TRBV3-1	.	TRBJ2-1	CASSHFRRDNEQFF	TGTGCCAGCAGCCACTTCAGGAGAGACAATGAGCAGTTCTTC
.	TRBV27	.	TRBJ2-7	CASSGTYSSYEQYF	TGTGCCAGCAGTGGGACGTACAGCTCCTACGAGCAGTACTTC
many	TRBV5-8	.	TRBJ2-3	CASSLFLSRGTDTQYF	TGTGCCAGCAGCTTGTTCCTTAGCAGGGGAACAGATACGCAGTATTTT
.	TRBV19	.	TRBJ2-7	CASSNFGALGEQYF	TGTGCCAGTAGTAACTTCGGGGCTTTGGGCGAGCAGTACTTC
many	TRBV27	.	TRBJ1-1	CASSSSWTAMNTEAFF	TGTGCCAGCAGCTCATCTTGGACAGCAATGAACACTGAAGCTTTCTTT
few	TRBV5-4	TRBD2	TRBJ2-7	CASSPRGAKTYEQYF	TGTGCCAGCAGCCCGCGGGGGGCAAAGACCTACGAGCAGTACTTC
.	TRBV5-1	TRBD2	TRBJ2-7	CASSGTRSYEQYF	TGCGCCAGCAGTGGGACTAGAAGCTACGAGCAGTACTTC
many	TRBV29-1	.	TRBJ1-2	CSAQGKDGYTF	TGCAGCGCCCAAGGGAAGGATGGCTACACCTTC
few	TRBV4-1	.	TRBJ1-5	CASSQEDATGGINQPQHF	TGCGCCAGCAGCCAAGAAGACGCCACAGGAGGCATCAATCAGCCCCAGCATTTT
many	TRBV20-1	TRBD1	TRBJ2-7	CSARGQYYEQYF	TGCAGTGCTAGGGGACAGTACTACGAGCAGTACTTC
many	TRBV12-3/TRBV12-4	.	TRBJ1-2	CASSSVYGYTF	TGTGCCAGCAGTTCTGTCTATGGCTACACCTTC
many	TRBV18	.	TRBJ1-3	CASSPDPPGNTIYF	TGTGCCAGCTCACCAGACCCCCCTGGAAACACCATATATTTT
many	TRBV12-3/TRBV12-4	.	TRBJ2-2	CASRLTGNTGELFF	TGTGCCAGCAGATTAACAGGGAACACCGGGGAGCTGTTTTTT
few	TRBV19	.	TRBJ2-2	CASTSRAEMNTGELFF	TGTGCCAGTACCTCTCGAGCGGAAATGAACACCGGGGAGCTGTTTTTT
many	TRBV11-2	TRBD1	TRBJ1-4	CASSSRTGLSYVEKLFF	TGTGCCAGCAGCTCGCGGACAGGGTTATCGTACGTTGAAAAACTGTTTTTT
.	TRBV10-1	TRBD1	TRBJ2-2	CASSGGTGGFGELFF	TGCGCCAGCAGTGGCGGGACAGGGGGCTTCGGGGAGCTGTTTTTT
.	TRBV20-1	.	TRBJ2-4	CSAREDGVRNIQYF	TGCAGTGCTAGAGAAGACGGGGTCCGAAACATTCAGTACTTC
many	TRBV3-1	.	TRBJ1-2	CASSQDVTGNGYGYTF	TGTGCCAGCAGCCAAGACGTCACAGGGAACGGCTATGGCTACACCTTC
.	TRBV10-3	.	TRBJ2-1	CAISESDEQFF	TGTGCCATCAGTGAATCCGATGAGCAGTTCTTC
few	TRBV28	.	TRBJ2-6	CASSLFRDAGANVLTF	TGTGCCAGCAGTTTATTCAGGGATGCTGGGGCCAACGTCCTGACTTTC
few	TRBV10-1	TRBD2	TRBJ2-7	CASSFSSGPWDEQYF	TGCGCCAGCAGTTTTTCTAGCGGCCCTTGGGACGAGCAGTACTTC
.	TRBV30	.	TRBJ1-3	CAWRIPGVYGNTIYF	TGTGCCTGGCGCATCCCAGGGGTGTATGGAAACACCATATATTTT
.	TRBV20-1	.	TRBJ1-5	CSGGDSAFNQPQHF	TGCAGTGGGGGAGACAGCGCCTTCAATCAGCCCCAGCATTTT
many	TRBV20-1	TRBD2	TRBJ2-1	CSAWTSGRPYNEQFF	TGCAGTGCTTGGACTAGCGGGAGGCCCTACAATGAGCAGTTCTTC
many	TRBV11-2	.	TRBJ2-7	CASSLGLLVASTYEQYF	TGTGCCAGCAGCTTAGGTTTGTTGGTCGCAAGTACCTACGAGCAGTACTTC
many	TRBV18	TRBD2	TRBJ2-2	CASSPGTSGTGELFF	TGTGCCAGCTCACCAGGGACTAGCGGGACCGGGGAGCTGTTTTTT
.	TRBV27	.	TRBJ1-6	CASSRTTGNYNSPLHF	TGTGCCAGCAGTCGGACCACAGGGAACTATAATTCACCCCTCCACTTT
.	TRBV24-1	.	TRBJ2-3	CATSPGRTDTQYF	TGTGCCACCAGTCCGGGGCGCACAGATACGCAGTATTTT
.	TRBV20-1	.	TRBJ2-1	CSASGSIDEQFF	TGCAGTGCTAGCGGGAGTATCGATGAGCAGTTCTTC